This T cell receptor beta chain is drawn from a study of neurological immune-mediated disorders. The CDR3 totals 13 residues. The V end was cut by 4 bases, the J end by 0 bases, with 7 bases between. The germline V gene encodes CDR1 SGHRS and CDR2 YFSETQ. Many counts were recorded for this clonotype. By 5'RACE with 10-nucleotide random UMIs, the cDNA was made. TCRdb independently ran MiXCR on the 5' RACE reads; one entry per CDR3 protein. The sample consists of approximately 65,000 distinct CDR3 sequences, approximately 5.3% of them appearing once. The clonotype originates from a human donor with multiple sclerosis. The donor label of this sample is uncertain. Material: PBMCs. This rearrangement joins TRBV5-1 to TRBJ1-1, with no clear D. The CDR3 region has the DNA TGCGCCAGCAGCGAGGGCCTGAACACTGAAGCTTTCTTT. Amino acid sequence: CASSEGLNTEAFF. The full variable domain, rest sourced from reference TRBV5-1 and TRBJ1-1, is KAGVTQTPRYLIKTRGQQVTLSCSPISGHRSVSWYQQTPGQGLQFLFEYFSETQRNKGNFPGRFSGRQFSNSRSEMNVSTLELGDSALYLCASSEGLNTEAFFGQGTRLTVV.